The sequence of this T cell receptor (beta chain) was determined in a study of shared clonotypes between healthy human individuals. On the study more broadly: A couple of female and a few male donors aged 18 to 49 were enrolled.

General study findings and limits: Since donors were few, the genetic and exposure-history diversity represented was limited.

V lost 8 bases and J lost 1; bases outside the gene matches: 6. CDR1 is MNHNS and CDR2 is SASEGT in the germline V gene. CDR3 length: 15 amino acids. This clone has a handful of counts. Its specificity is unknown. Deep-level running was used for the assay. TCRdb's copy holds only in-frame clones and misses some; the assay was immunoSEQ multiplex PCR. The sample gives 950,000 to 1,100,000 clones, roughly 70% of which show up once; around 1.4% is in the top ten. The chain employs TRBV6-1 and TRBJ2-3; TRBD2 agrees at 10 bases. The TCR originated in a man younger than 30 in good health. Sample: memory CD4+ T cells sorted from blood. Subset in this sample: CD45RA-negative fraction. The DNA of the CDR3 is TGTGCCAGCCCGGGAGGGACTAGCGGCACAGATACGCAGTATTTT. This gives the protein CASPGGTSGTDTQYF.